A selection of T cell receptor beta chains follows, all from one sample in a study of blood T cell repertoires in COVID-19. Measured with immunoSEQ multiplex PCR; TCRdb has only the in-frame clones, and not every one. The sample carries approximately 200,000 clones, 87% recorded once. Sample: PBMCs or T cells enriched from blood (not recorded which). The receptors shown here come from a man aged 25-45 years who had recovered from COVID-19. Both conserved end residues are part of each CDR3. The order of the fields is V gene, CDR3 length, D gene, CDR3 protein. A D gene is named only where the DNA matches it firmly.

TRBV5-4,13,-,CASSLDNIGELFF
TRBV3-1/TRBV3-2,15,TRBD1,CASSSRDRVPHGYTF
TRBV7-2,15,TRBD1,CASSQTGLPGNTIYF
TRBV6-5,13,-,CASSPRGNQPQHF
TRBV27,19,-,CASSFSHRDPSSYNSPLHF
TRBV6-2/TRBV6-3,18,TRBD2,CASSYSPTSGGVTDTQYF
TRBV15,16,-,CATSSVGRGGHNEQFF
TRBV24-1,15,-,CATSAQSPEVDTQYF
TRBV6-5,15,-,CASSREFSGANVLTF
TRBV6-5,15,-,CASSYWGRVDEKLFF
TRBV20-1,14,TRBD2,CSASGLAGVDEQFF
TRBV7-2,14,TRBD1,CASSLATGGKGYTF
TRBV20-1,11,TRBD2,CSAGGVYEQYF
TRBV5-8,12,-,CASSFRTLEAFF
TRBV7-2,14,TRBD1,CASSLVQGEWGYTF
TRBV7-8,15,TRBD1,CASSIRQGGGNTIYF
TRBV28,13,-,CATRGPSQAEAFF
TRBV3-1/TRBV3-2,15,-,CASSQGPVGYHEQFF
TRBV4-2,15,-,CASSLSATSNQPQHF
TRBV4-3,13,-,CASSPGGHTEAFF
TRBV18,12,-,CASSPQGKPQHF
TRBV5-1,15,TRBD2,CASSSSSGLIGEQYF
TRBV6-5,13,TRBD1,CASHRGYGTEAFF
TRBV18,18,TRBD1,CASSPPGSGTGSTGELFF
TRBV9,13,-,CASSVGSNTEAFF
TRBV5-4,14,TRBD1,CASSRDRGDQPQHF
TRBV11-2,15,-,CASSLATGNFDEQFF
TRBV10-2,17,-,CASTSRGLTGTNEKLFF
TRBV9,15,TRBD1,CASSFGTVSSYEQYF
TRBV29-1,13,TRBD1,CSALGTGAYEQYF
TRBV7-9,15,-,CASSTPQGLLNEQFF
TRBV2,12,-,CASTTTAGVAFF
TRBV7-2,15,TRBD2,CASSLSGGSYNEQFF
TRBV29-1,14,TRBD2,CSCAGGLSSYEQYF
TRBV9,14,-,CASSVVWGGYGYTF
TRBV28,16,-,CASSLIASGVSGKLFF
TRBV14,16,-,CASSQLNGGSGKTQYF
TRBV28,14,TRBD1,CASSLGQGNQPQHF
TRBV5-4,17,-,CASSLDGGVGLNTEAFF
TRBV9,12,-,CASSVSGGGLHF
TRBV4-1,14,-,CASSQGSGTGELFF
TRBV27,19,TRBD2,CASSPFHRLAGPDTDTQYF
TRBV28,12,TRBD1,CASSDRVGGYTF
TRBV11-2,13,-,CASSLNERETQYF